This T cell receptor (beta chain) was recovered during a study of blood T cell repertoires in COVID-19. Some clones are missing from TCRdb's copy, which holds only in-frame ones; the method was immunoSEQ multiplex PCR. The sample contains 70,000 or so clones, around 86% of which appear only once. Germline CDR1 SEHNR, CDR2 FQNEAQ (reference sequence). This CDR3 has 14 amino acids. J lost 7 bases, V lost 5 bases, and 6 bases had no gene match. Material for sequencing was peripheral blood. V is TRBV7-9 and J is TRBJ1-5; 9 bases match TRBD1. The source is a woman of 80 years or more with active or convalescent COVID-19. The CDR3 here is CASSPTGGRQPQHF. The CDR3 coding sequence is TGTGCCAGCAGCCCGACAGGGGGTCGCCAGCCCCAGCATTTT.